This record concerns one T cell receptor delta chain sequence. This clone is described as medium-sized (0.01 to 0.1%). Its specific antigen is unknown. No per-base quality is available; no much larger clone lies one base away. Libraries came from RT-PCR. Sequencing used an Illumina MiSeq. Identical DNA sequences were merged into single rows after TCRdb reprocessed the public reads with CATT. The sample table holds roughly 2,000 delta-chain clones, of which around 3% were seen once. About 20% of the sample is in the top ten clones. The record originates from a study of gammadelta T cells in human blood (TCRdb year 2020). General findings and caveats noted by the study authors: In the study, polyclonal expansion of innate gamma-delta T cells immediately after birth was reported to appear to be driven by microbial exposure.

CDR1 and CDR2 (GEAIGNYY, EKD) derive from the germline V gene. The junction carries 11 bases between V and J, which are trimmed by 2 bases and 1 base respectively. From the cysteine through the phenylalanine, the CDR3 covers 17 amino acids. Only CDR3 DNA is held: 51 bases, read in frame from base 1. The chain uses TRDV2 and TRDJ3; 6 matching bases give a weak D call of TRDD3. The sequencing input was Vgamma9Vdelta2 gamma-delta T cells from fetal blood. The receptor was derived from a human fetus. The base sequence is TGTGCCTGTGACATACTGGGAAAGTCCTGGGACACCCGACAGATGTTTTTC. This codes for CACDILGKSWDTRQMFF.